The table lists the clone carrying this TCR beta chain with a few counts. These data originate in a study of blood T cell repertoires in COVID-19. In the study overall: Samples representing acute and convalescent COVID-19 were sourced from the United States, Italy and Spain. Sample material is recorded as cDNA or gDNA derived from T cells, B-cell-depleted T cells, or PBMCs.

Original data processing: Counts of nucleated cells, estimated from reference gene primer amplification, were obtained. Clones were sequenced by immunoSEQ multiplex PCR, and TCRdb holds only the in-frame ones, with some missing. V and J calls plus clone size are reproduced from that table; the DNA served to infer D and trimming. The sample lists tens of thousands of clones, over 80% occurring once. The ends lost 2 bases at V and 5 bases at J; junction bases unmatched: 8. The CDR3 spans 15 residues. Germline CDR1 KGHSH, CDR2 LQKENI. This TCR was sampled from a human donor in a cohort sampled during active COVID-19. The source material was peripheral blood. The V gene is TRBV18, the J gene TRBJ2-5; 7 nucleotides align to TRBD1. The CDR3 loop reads CASSPRGQAPETQYF. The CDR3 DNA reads TGTGCCAGCTCACCAAGGGGGCAGGCCCCGGAGACCCAGTACTTC. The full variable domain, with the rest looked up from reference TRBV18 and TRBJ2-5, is NAGVMQNPRHLVRRRGQEARLRCSPMKGHSHVYWYRQLPEEGLKFMVYLQKENIIDESGMPKERFSAEFPKEGPSILRIQQVVRGDSAAYFCASSPRGQAPETQYFGPGTRLLVL.